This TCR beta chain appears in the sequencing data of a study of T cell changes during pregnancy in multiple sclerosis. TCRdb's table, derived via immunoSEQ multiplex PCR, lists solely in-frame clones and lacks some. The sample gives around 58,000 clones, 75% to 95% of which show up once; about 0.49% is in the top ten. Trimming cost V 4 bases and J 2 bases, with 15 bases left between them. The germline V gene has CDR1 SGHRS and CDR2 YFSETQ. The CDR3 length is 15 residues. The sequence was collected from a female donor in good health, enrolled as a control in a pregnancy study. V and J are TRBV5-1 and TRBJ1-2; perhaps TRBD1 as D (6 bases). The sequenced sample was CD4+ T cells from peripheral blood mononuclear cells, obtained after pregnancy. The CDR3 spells CASSTEQGPNYGYTF. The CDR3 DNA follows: TGCGCCAGCAGCACGGAACAGGGACCAAACTATGGCTACACCTTC.